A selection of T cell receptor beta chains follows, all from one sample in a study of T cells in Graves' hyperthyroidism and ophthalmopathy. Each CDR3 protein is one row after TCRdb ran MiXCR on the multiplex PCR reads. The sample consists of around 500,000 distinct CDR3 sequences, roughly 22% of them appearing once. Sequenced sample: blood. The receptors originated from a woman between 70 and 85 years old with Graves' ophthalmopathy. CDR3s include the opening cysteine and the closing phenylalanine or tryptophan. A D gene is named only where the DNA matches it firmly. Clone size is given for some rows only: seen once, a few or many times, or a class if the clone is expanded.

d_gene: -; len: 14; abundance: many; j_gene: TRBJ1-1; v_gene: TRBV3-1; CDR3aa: CASSPGWGNTEAFF; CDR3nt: TGTGCCAGCAGCCCGGGGTGGGGGAACACTGAAGCTTTCTTT
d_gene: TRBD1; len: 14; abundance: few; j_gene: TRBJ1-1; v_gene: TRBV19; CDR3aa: CASSWTGPDTEAFF; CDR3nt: TGTGCCAGTAGTTGGACAGGGCCGGACACTGAAGCTTTCTTT
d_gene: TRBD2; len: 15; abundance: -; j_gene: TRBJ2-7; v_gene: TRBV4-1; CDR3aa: CASASRLAGDYEQYF; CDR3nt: TGCGCCAGCGCTTCCAGGCTAGCGGGAGACTACGAGCAGTACTTC
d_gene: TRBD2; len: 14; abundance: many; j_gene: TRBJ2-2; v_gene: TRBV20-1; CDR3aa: CSARRGLASGELFF; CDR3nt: TGCAGTGCTAGACGGGGACTAGCGTCCGGGGAGCTGTTTTTT
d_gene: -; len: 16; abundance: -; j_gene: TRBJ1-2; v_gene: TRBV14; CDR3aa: CASSQDLIRANYGYTF; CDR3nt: TGTGCCAGCAGCCAAGATTTAATCCGAGCTAACTATGGCTACACCTTC
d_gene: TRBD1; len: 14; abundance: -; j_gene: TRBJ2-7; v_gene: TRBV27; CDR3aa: CASSLGTGPNEQYF; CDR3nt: TGTGCCAGCAGTTTAGGGACAGGGCCCAACGAGCAGTACTTC
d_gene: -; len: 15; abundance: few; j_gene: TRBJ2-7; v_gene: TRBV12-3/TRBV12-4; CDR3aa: CASSRGRPLSYEQYF; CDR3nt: TGTGCCAGCAGCAGGGGACGGCCCCTCTCCTACGAGCAGTACTTC
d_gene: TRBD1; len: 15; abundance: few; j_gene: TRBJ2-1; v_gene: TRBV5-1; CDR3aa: CASSSWDRGKGEQFF; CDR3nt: TGCGCCAGCAGCTCCTGGGACAGGGGAAAAGGTGAGCAGTTCTTC
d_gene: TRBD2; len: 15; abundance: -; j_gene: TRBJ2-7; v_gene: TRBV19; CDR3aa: CASSSRTSGRDEQYF; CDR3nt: TGTGCCAGTAGTTCCCGGACTAGCGGGAGAGACGAGCAGTACTTC
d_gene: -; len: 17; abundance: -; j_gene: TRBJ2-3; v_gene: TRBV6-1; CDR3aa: CASSEERLGGPTDTQYF; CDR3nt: TGTGCCAGCAGTGAAGAAAGACTCGGGGGACCCACAGATACGCAGTATTTT
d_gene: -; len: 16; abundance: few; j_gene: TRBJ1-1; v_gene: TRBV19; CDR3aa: CASSSTGVLMNTEAFF; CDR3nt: TGTGCCAGTAGTAGTACAGGAGTCCTAATGAACACTGAAGCTTTCTTT
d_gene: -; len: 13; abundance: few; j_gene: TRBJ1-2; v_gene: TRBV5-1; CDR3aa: CASRDDIGSGYTF; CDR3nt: TGCGCCAGCAGGGATGACATCGGGTCCGGCTACACCTTC
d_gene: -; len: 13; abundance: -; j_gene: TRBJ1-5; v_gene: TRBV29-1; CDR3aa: CSVALASNQPQHF; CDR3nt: TGCAGTGTTGCCCTTGCCAGCAATCAGCCCCAGCATTTT
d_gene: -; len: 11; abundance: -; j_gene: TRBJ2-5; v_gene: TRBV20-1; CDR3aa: CSVIFQETQYF; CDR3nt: TGCAGTGTAATCTTTCAAGAGACCCAGTACTTC
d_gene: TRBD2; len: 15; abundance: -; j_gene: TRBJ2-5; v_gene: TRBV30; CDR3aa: CAWSVAGGPGGTQYF; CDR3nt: TGTGCCTGGAGTGTAGCGGGAGGGCCCGGGGGGACCCAGTACTTC
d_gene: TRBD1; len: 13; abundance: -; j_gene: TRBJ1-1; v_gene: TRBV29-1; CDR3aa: CSVKTGANTEAFF; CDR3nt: TGCAGCGTTAAGACAGGGGCAAACACTGAAGCTTTCTTT
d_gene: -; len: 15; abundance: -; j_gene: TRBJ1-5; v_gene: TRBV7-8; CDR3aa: CASSPGFYSNQPQHF; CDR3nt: TGTGCCAGCAGCCCAGGGTTTTATAGCAATCAGCCCCAGCATTTT
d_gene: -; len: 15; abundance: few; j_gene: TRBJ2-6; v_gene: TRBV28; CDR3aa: CVSSFAIAGANVLTF; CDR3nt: TGTGTCAGCAGTTTTGCGATAGCTGGGGCCAACGTCCTGACTTTC
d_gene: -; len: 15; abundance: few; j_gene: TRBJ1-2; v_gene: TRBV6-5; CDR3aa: CASSYLTGRGYGYTF; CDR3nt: TGTGCCAGCAGTTACCTTACAGGGCGGGGCTATGGCTACACCTTC
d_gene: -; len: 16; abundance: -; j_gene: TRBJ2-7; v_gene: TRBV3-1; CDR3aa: CASSPGGSDLSYEQYF; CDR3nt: TGTGCCAGCAGCCCAGGAGGTAGCGACCTCTCCTACGAGCAGTACTTC
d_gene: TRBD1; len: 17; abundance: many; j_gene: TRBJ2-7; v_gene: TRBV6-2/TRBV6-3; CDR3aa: CASSYFTLRTGIYEQYF; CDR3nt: TGTGCCAGCAGTTACTTCACCCTTCGGACAGGGATCTACGAGCAGTACTTC
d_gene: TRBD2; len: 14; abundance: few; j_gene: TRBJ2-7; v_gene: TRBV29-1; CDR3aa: CSVAPGTSAHEQYF; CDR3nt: TGCAGCGTCGCCCCCGGGACTAGTGCCCACGAGCAGTACTTC
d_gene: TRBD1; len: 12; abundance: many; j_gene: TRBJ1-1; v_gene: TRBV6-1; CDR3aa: CASSLYRGKAFF; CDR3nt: TGTGCCAGCAGTTTATACAGGGGAAAAGCTTTCTTT
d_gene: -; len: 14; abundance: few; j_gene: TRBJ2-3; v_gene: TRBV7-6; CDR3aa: CASSSVLETDTQYF; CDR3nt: TGTGCCAGCAGCTCCGTTCTCGAGACAGATACGCAGTATTTT
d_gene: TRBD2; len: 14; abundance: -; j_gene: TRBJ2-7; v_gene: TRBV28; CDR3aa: CASRITSGSGKQYF; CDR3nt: TGTGCCAGCAGAATTACTAGCGGGAGTGGAAAGCAGTACTTC
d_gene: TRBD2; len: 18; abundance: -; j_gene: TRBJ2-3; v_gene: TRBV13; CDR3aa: CASSPALAGGSGTDTQYF; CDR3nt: TGTGCCAGCAGCCCGGCGCTAGCGGGAGGGAGCGGAACAGATACGCAGTATTTT
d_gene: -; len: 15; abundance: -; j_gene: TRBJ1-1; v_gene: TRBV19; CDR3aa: CASSINGAEQLEAFF; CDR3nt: TGTGCCAGTAGTATAAATGGGGCGGAACAGCTTGAAGCTTTCTTT
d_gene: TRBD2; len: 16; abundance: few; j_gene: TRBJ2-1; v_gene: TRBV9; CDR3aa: CASSVELREPPNEQFF; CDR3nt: TGTGCCAGCAGCGTAGAATTGCGGGAGCCCCCCAATGAGCAGTTCTTC
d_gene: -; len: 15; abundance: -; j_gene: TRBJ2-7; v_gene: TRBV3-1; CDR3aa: CASSPDRSGFYEQYF; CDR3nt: TGTGCCAGCTCACCCGATCGGTCGGGATTCTACGAGCAGTACTTC
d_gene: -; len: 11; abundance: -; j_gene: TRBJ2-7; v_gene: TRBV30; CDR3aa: CAWNWGHEQYF; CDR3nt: TGTGCCTGGAATTGGGGGCACGAGCAGTACTTC
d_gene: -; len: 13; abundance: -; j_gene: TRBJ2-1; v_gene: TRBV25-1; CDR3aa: CASRGYGVNEQFF; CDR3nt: TGTGCCAGCAGGGGTTATGGGGTCAATGAGCAGTTCTTC
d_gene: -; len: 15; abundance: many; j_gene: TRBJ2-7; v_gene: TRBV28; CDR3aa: CASRLTQLPTYEQYF; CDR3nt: TGTGCCAGCAGATTGACGCAGCTACCCACCTACGAGCAGTACTTC
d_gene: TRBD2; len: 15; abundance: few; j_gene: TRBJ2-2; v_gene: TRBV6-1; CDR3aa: CASSLTSGVTGELFF; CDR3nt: TGTGCCAGCAGCCTAACTAGCGGAGTCACCGGGGAGCTGTTTTTT
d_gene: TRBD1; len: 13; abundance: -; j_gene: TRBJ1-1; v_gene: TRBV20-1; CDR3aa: CSAWDRMNTEAFF; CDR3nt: TGCAGTGCTTGGGACAGAATGAACACTGAAGCTTTCTTT
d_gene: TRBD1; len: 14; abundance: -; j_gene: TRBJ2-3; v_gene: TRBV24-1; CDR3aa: CATMQGASTDTQYF; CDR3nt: TGTGCCACCATGCAGGGGGCATCTACAGATACGCAGTATTTT
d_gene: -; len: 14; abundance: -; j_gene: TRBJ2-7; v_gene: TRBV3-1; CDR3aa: CASSPTQGYYEQYF; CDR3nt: TGTGCCAGCAGCCCTACACAGGGATACTACGAGCAGTACTTC
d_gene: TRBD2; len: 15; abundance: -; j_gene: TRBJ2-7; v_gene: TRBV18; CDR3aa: CASSPRGGSSYEQYF; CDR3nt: TGTGCCAGCTCACCACGGGGGGGGAGCTCCTACGAGCAGTACTTC
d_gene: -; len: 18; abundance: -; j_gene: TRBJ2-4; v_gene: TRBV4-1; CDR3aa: CASSHPARTATAKNIQYF; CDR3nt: TGCGCCAGCAGCCATCCTGCCCGGACAGCGACAGCCAAAAACATTCAGTACTTC
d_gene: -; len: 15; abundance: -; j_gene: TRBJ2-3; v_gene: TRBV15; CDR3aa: CATSRVTFGTDTQYF; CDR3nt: TGTGCCACCAGCAGAGTAACTTTTGGCACAGATACGCAGTATTTT
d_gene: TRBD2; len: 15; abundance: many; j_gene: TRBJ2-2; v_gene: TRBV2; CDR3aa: CASSRTSGRTGELFF; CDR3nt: TGTGCCAGCAGTCGGACTAGCGGGAGGACCGGGGAGCTGTTTTTT
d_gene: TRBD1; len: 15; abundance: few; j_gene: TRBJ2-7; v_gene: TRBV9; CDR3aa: CASSVGTVGPYEQYF; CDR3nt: TGTGCCAGCAGCGTCGGGACAGTGGGGCCTTACGAGCAGTACTTC
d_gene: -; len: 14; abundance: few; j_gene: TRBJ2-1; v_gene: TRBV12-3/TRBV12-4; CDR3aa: CASTLRGFNNEQFF; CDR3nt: TGTGCCAGCACCCTTCGGGGTTTCAACAATGAGCAGTTCTTC
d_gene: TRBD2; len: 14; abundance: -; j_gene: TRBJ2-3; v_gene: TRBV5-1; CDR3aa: CASSSEREYDTQYF; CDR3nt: TGCGCCAGCAGCTCTGAGCGGGAGTACGATACGCAGTATTTT
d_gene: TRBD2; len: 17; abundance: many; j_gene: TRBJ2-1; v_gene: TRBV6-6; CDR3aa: CASSYGLAGGPGNEQFF; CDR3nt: TGTGCCAGCAGTTACGGGCTAGCGGGAGGGCCAGGCAATGAGCAGTTCTTC
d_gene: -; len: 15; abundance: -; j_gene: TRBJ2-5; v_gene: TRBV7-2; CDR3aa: CASSLGGSHQGTQYF; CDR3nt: TGTGCCAGCAGCTTAGGGGGTAGCCACCAAGGGACCCAGTACTTC
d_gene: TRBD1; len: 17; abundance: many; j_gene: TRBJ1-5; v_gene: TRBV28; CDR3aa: CASSSRKLGQGSQPQHF; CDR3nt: TGTGCCAGCAGTTCGCGAAAACTGGGACAGGGTAGTCAGCCCCAGCATTTT
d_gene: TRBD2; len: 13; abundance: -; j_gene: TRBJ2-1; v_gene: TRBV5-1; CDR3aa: CASSSGLAEAQFF; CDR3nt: TGCGCCAGCAGTTCTGGACTAGCGGAGGCGCAGTTCTTC
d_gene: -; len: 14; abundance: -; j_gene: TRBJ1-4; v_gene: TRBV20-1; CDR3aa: CSAKEAGNNEKLFF; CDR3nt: TGCAGTGCTAAGGAAGCGGGGAATAATGAAAAACTGTTTTTT
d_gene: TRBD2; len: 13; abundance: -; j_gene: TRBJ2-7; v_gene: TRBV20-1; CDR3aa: CSASWASGYEQYF; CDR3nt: TGCAGTGCTAGCTGGGCTAGCGGGTACGAGCAGTACTTC
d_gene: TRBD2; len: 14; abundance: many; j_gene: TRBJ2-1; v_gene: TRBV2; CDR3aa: CASSQQRGYNEQFF; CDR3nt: TGTGCCAGCAGTCAACAGCGGGGGTACAATGAGCAGTTCTTC
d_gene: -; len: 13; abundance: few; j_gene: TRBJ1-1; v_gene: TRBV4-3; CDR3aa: CASSQTMNTEAFF; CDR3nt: TGCGCCAGCAGTCAGACAATGAACACTGAAGCTTTCTTT
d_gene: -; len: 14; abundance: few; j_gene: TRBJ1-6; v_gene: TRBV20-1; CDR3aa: CSARVFGFEGPLHF; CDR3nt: TGCAGTGCTAGAGTTTTCGGGTTTGAGGGACCCCTCCACTTT
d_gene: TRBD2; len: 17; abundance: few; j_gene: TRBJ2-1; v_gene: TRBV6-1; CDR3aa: CASRGLAGGPGGNEQFF; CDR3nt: TGTGCCAGCAGGGGACTAGCGGGAGGGCCGGGGGGTAATGAGCAGTTCTTC
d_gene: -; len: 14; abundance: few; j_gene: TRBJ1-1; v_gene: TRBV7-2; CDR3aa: CASSLGPGQPRAFF; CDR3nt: TGTGCCAGCAGCTTAGGACCCGGACAGCCTCGGGCTTTCTTT
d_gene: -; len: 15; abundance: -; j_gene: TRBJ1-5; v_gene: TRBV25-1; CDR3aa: CASSPRGPGNQPQHF; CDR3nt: TGTGCCAGCAGCCCCAGGGGTCCGGGCAATCAGCCCCAGCATTTT
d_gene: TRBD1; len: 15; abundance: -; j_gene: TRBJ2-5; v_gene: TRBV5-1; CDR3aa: CASSTTGGWRETQYF; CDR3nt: TGCGCCAGCAGTACCACAGGGGGCTGGAGAGAGACCCAGTACTTC
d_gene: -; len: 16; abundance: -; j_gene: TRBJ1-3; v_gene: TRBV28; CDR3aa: CASSFDRKAMRFAIYF; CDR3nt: TGTGCCAGCAGTTTTGACCGAAAGGCGATGAGGTTCGCCATATATTTT
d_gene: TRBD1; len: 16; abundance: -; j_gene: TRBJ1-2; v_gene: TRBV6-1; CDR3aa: CASRLYKGAGFYGYTF; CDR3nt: TGTGCCAGCAGATTATACAAGGGGGCAGGTTTCTATGGCTACACCTTC